This TCR beta chain was recorded in a study of low-dose radiotherapy and immunotherapy resistance in tumors. Primers targeting TRAV and TRBV primed first-strand cDNA, covering alpha and beta chains. A constant-region primer paired with the V-primer adapter amplified TCRs over about 20 PCR cycles. Each CDR3 protein is one row after TCRdb ran MiXCR on the reads. The profile shows about 97,000 distinct CDR3 sequences, less than 25% of them singletons. The time point here: after trial treatment. Treatment noted: LDRT plus nivolumab, ipilimumab, low-dose cyclophosphamide and aspirin (RACIN trial). This CDR3 has 17 residues. In germline, CDR1 is MNHNS, CDR2 SASEGT. V was clipped by 8 bases and J by 1 base, with 22 bases between them.

The V gene is TRBV6-1, the J gene TRBJ2-3, with D possibly matching TRBD1 (5 bases). This TCR was sampled from a male donor with prostate cancer. Sample: PBMCs, taken after low-dose radiotherapy plus immunotherapy. Here the CDR3 reads CASPGRAETPGTDTQYF. In nucleotides, the CDR3 is TGTGCCAGCCCCGGCAGGGCCGAAACTCCCGGCACAGATACGCAGTATTTT.